What follows are 29 T cell receptor beta chains derived from one specimen sequenced in a study of shared T cell receptors in the human thymus. Clones were sequenced by immunoSEQ multiplex PCR, and TCRdb holds only the in-frame ones, with some missing. The repertoire includes hundreds of thousands of clones, around nine tenths of them detected once, and 0.0095% to 0.011% sits in the top ten. These data are also associated with another study on human thymus T cells.

The sequenced material came from thymocytes. These receptors all stem from a boy under two years old with a congenital heart defect.

The chain links TRBV11-2 to TRBJ2-7; 7 bases agree with TRBD1. CDR3 length equals 12 residues. From germline, CDR1 is SGHAT and CDR2 FQNNGV. V was pared by 5 bases and J by 6 bases, with 4 bases of the junction left unmatched. CDR3 protein: CASSVTGFEQYF. The CDR3 region has the DNA TGTGCCAGCAGCGTGACAGGGTTCGAGCAGTACTTC.

The V gene is TRBV2, the J gene TRBJ2-7, with 8 bases identical to TRBD1. There are 14 residues in the CDR3. Germline CDR1 is SNHLY and CDR2 is FYNNEI. Germline trimming cut 7 bases from V and 3 bases from J; bases unmatched to any gene: 8. DNA for the CDR3: TGTGCCAGCACAGGGGACAGGTTATGCTACGAGCAGTACTTC. Translated, it gives CASTGDRLCYEQYF. Drawing the rest from reference TRBV2 and TRBJ2-7, the complete variable domain is EPEVTQTPSHQVTQMGQEVILRCVPISNHLYFYWYRQILGQKVEFLVSFYNNEISEKSEIFDDQFSVERPDGSNFTLKIRSTKLEDSAMYFCASTGDRLCYEQYFGPGTRLTVT.

The gene calls are TRBV4-3 and TRBJ2-5; tentatively, D is TRBD2 (6 bases). The CDR3 extends over 14 amino acids. V was shortened by 5 bases and J by 2 bases, with 12 bases between the two germline ends. Germline V gene lookup returns CDR1 LGHNA and CDR2 YSLEER. CDR3 region: CASSTGLPQETQYF. CDR3 DNA: TGCGCCAGCAGCACTGGACTACCTCAAGAGACCCAGTACTTC.

The chain links TRBV2 to TRBJ2-1; 8 positions match TRBD2. Germline-derived CDR1 and CDR2 are SNHLY and FYNNEI. J was trimmed by 0 bases and V by 6 bases; bases with no gene match: 13. The CDR3 covers 18 residues. The CDR3 region has the DNA TGTGCCAGCAGCGAGATAGGACTAGCCTTGAGCTCCTACAATGAGCAGTTCTTC. This codes for CASSEIGLALSSYNEQFF. Together with reference TRBV2 and TRBJ2-1, the CDR3 gives the full variable domain: EPEVTQTPSHQVTQMGQEVILRCVPISNHLYFYWYRQILGQKVEFLVSFYNNEISEKSEIFDDQFSVERPDGSNFTLKIRSTKLEDSAMYFCASSEIGLALSSYNEQFFGPGTRLTVL.

The chain joins TRBV11-3 to TRBJ1-3; the D is unclear. This CDR3 is built from 17 residues. Germline-derived CDR1 and CDR2 are SGHNT and YENEEA. V was trimmed by 0 bases and J by 0 bases, leaving 12 bases between them. The CDR3 nucleotides are TGTGCCAGCAGCTTAGAGGCAGGTGGAAGCTCTGGAAACACCATATATTTT. Protein product: CASSLEAGGSSGNTIYF.

V gene TRBV28 combines with J gene TRBJ1-2; TRBD1 matches at 9 bases. Germline V gives CDR1 MDHEN, CDR2 SYDVKM. J gave up 4 bases and V 9 bases, and 12 bases lay outside the gene matches. CDR3 length equals 15 residues. CDR3 sequence reads: CASSGQGAGSYGYTF. In DNA form, the CDR3 reads TGTGCCAGTTCGGGACAGGGTGCCGGGAGCTATGGCTACACCTTC.

This clone was detected once. The chain combines TRBV19 with TRBJ1-2; 7 bases align to TRBD1. Germline V gene data show CDR1 as LNHDA and CDR2 as SQIVND (reference sequence). V gave up 4 bases and J gave up 9 bases; unmatched junction bases: 5. The CDR3 contains 12 residues. The CDR3 sequence: CASSKRTGSYTF. The CDR3 nucleotides read TGTGCCAGTAGTAAGAGGACAGGAAGCTACACCTTC.

This chain links TRBV28 with TRBJ2-1; D not certain. The CDR3 is 12 residues long. The germline V gene has CDR1 MDHEN and CDR2 SYDVKM. Trimming shortened V by 6 bases and J by 5 bases, and 8 bases separated the two germline ends. The CDR3 sequence: CASSYYDNEQFF. Written as DNA, the CDR3 is TGTGCCAGCAGCTACTATGACAATGAGCAGTTCTTC.

The gene calls are TRBV7-2 and TRBJ1-3, with D uncertain. Trimming removed 5 bases from V and 0 bases from J, with 17 bases in between. From germline, CDR1 is SGHTA and CDR2 FQGNSA. The CDR3 extends over 17 amino acids. CDR3 in DNA: TGTGCCAGCAGCCTACGACGGTTGGAGACCTCTGGAAACACCATATATTTT. It encodes CASSLRRLETSGNTIYF.

The chain couples TRBV6-5 to TRBJ2-7; 8 bases line up with TRBD2. This CDR3 is built from 15 residues. The V gene's germline CDR1 is MNHEY and CDR2 SVGAGI. V lost 7 bases, J lost 2 bases, and 10 bases stayed unmatched. CDR3 loop: CASTPPAGAPYEQYF. The CDR3 region has the DNA TGTGCCAGCACTCCACCAGCGGGAGCGCCCTACGAGCAGTACTTC.

This clone was seen just once. CDR3 loop: CASSQASGSTTDTQYF. CDR3 sequence (DNA): TGCGCCAGCAGCCAAGCCAGCGGGAGCACCACAGATACGCAGTATTTT. The rearrangement joins TRBV4-1 to TRBJ2-3; 8 bases are shared with TRBD2. Losses at the gene ends were 1 base for V and 2 bases for J; bases not matched to a gene: 5. Looked up from germline, CDR1 is MGHRA and CDR2 is YSYEKL. The CDR3 covers 16 residues.

The chain is built from TRBV29-1 and TRBJ1-2; D ambiguous. This CDR3 spans 11 amino acids. The V gene lost 6 bases and the J gene lost 14 bases, with 19 bases spanning the gap. Germline CDR1 and CDR2: SQVTM and ANQGSEA. The CDR3 nucleotides are TGCAGCGTCCCGGCGTACCCCAAGAGGACCTTC. Protein: CSVPAYPKRTF.

V gene TRBV11-3 combines with J gene TRBJ1-1; D gene uncertain. Germline CDR1 is SGHNT and CDR2 is YENEEA. Deletions cut 9 bases from V and 1 base from J, with 6 bases between. The CDR3 extends over 11 amino acids. CDR3: CASRGNTEAFF. The CDR3 DNA follows: TGTGCCAGTCGGGGGAACACTGAAGCTTTCTTT.

This chain uses TRBV15 with TRBJ2-7; 8 bases fit TRBD2. Germline V lookup: CDR1 LNHNV, CDR2 YYDKDF (reference sequence). V lost 4 bases and J lost 4; bases outside the gene matches: 9. This CDR3 has 15 amino acids. Written as DNA, the CDR3 is TGTGCCACCAGCACTTTCTCGGGGGGGGGTTACGAGCAGTACTTC. The encoded protein is CATSTFSGGGYEQYF.

The V gene is TRBV4-1, the J gene TRBJ2-3; TRBD2 is a possible D gene (6 bases). The CDR3 contains 18 residues. Germline V gene sequence: CDR1 MGHRA, CDR2 YSYEKL. V was cut by 4 bases and J by 6 bases, with 26 bases left in between. CDR3 region: CASSRPPGLHTPIDTQYF. CDR3 DNA: TGCGCCAGCAGCCGACCCCCGGGACTCCATACTCCAATCGATACGCAGTATTTT.

The rearrangement uses TRBV5-4 and TRBJ2-7; 7 positions agree with TRBD1. The CDR3 consists of 13 residues. CDR1 SGHNT and CDR2 YYREEE come from the germline V gene (reference sequence). J was trimmed by 3 bases and V by 3 bases; bases with no gene match: 3. CDR3 sequence: CASSSDRDYEQYF. In DNA, the CDR3 is TGTGCCAGCAGCTCAGACAGGGACTACGAGCAGTACTTC.

The chain employs TRBV4-1 and TRBJ2-7, with D tentatively TRBD2 (6 bases). V was trimmed by 6 bases and J by 3 bases, leaving 15 bases between them. Germline CDR1 MGHRA, CDR2 YSYEKL. This CDR3 contains 14 residues. The chain's CDR3 is CASSRWDWLYEQYF. CDR3 bases: TGCGCCAGCAGTAGGTGGGACTGGCTCTACGAGCAGTACTTC.

The rearrangement joins TRBV4-3 to TRBJ2-7; 8 positions agree with TRBD1. Germline V gene data show CDR1 as LGHNA and CDR2 as YSLEER. The length of the CDR3 is 14 residues. Germline trimming cut 4 bases from V and 2 bases from J; bases unmatched to any gene: 4. This chain's CDR3 is CASSPGGRTYEQYF. As DNA, the CDR3 is TGCGCCAGCAGCCCAGGGGGCCGGACCTACGAGCAGTACTTC.

The CDR3 DNA follows: TGTGCCAGCAGCTTACCATCTAGCGGGAGGGCCGGAGAGACCCAGTACTTC. Translated: CASSLPSSGRAGETQYF. The rearrangement uses TRBV11-3 and TRBJ2-5, with 12 positions matching TRBD2. J lost 4 bases, V lost 2 bases, and 8 bases had no gene match. The CDR3 is made up of 17 amino acids. Germline values: CDR1 SGHNT, CDR2 YENEEA.

The chain is built from TRBV30 and TRBJ1-3, with TRBD1 matching 8 bases. V gave up 3 bases and J gave up 4 bases; unmatched junction bases: 14. There are 17 residues in the CDR3. Per the germline V gene, CDR1 is GTSNPN and CDR2 is SVGIG (reference sequence). DNA of the CDR3: TGTGCCTGGAGCGCTCGTGCAGGGGGCGCAAAGGGAAACACCATATATTTT. Protein: CAWSARAGGAKGNTIYF.

The J gene is TRBJ2-7, the V gene TRBV5-8, with 8 nucleotides matching TRBD1. The CDR3 runs 14 residues. V dropped 0 bases and J dropped 3; count of bases not matched to a gene: 2. Germline-derived CDR1 and CDR2 are SGHTS and YDEGEE. This chain's CDR3 is CASSLGQGRYEQYF. The CDR3 region has the DNA TGTGCCAGCAGCTTGGGACAGGGGCGCTACGAGCAGTACTTC.

This chain connects TRBV5-6 to TRBJ2-7, with 7 positions matching TRBD1. In germline, CDR1 is SGHDT, CDR2 YYEEEE. This CDR3 has 15 amino acids. Germline trimming cut 2 bases from V and 2 bases from J; bases unmatched to any gene: 7. Here the CDR3 DNA reads TGTGCCAGCAGCTTTACCCCGGGACAGACCTACGAGCAGTACTTC. Residues: CASSFTPGQTYEQYF.

About this clone itself: A read error may produce the germline difference seen at one junction end. This sequence joins TRBV27 and TRBJ1-5; D remains unclear. Germline V gene data show CDR1 as MNHEY and CDR2 as SMNVEV (reference sequence). The length of the CDR3 is 13 residues. CDR3 sequence (DNA): TGTGCCAGCAGCCCCTATAGCAGTCAGCCCCAGCATTTT. Translating gives CASSPYSSQPQHF.

The rearrangement links TRBV7-9 to TRBJ2-2; no firm D call. Germline assignment: CDR1 SEHNR and CDR2 FQNEAQ (reference sequence). Trimming took 8 bases from V and 1 from J, leaving 11 bases between them. This CDR3 has 14 residues. CDR3 coding DNA: TGTGCCAGCCTGGGCAGTGGGAACACCGGGGAGCTGTTTTTT. Protein product: CASLGSGNTGELFF.

The chain uses TRBV30 and TRBJ2-3, with a tentative D call TRBD2 (6 bases). Per germline, CDR1 GTSNPN and CDR2 SVGIG (reference sequence). V lost 0 bases, J lost 6 bases, and 13 bases lay in between. The CDR3 loop spans 14 amino acids. The CDR3 DNA reads as TGTGCCTGGAGTGTGTCTAGCGTTGGGGATACGCAGTATTTT. It is translated as CAWSVSSVGDTQYF.

V and J are TRBV4-1 and TRBJ2-1, with 10 bases aligning to TRBD2. The CDR3 consists of 15 residues. Germline CDR1 and CDR2: MGHRA and YSYEKL. Unmatched junction bases numbered 8, after V lost 4 bases and J lost 8 bases. In nucleotides, the CDR3 is TGCGCCAGCAGCCTTGGTGTGCTAGCGGGGGATGAGCAGTTCTTC. This gives the protein CASSLGVLAGDEQFF.

The rearrangement joins TRBV21-1 to TRBJ2-7; no DNA check was done on the table's D call, TRBD2. TRBV21-1 has pseudogene status. The CDR3 totals 15 residues. In DNA, the CDR3 is TGTGCCAGCATCCTTTGCCGAGGATTCTCCTACGAGCAGTACTTC. Amino acids: CASILCRGFSYEQYF.

The chain links TRBV4-3 to TRBJ2-1; the D gene is possibly TRBD1 (5 bases). CDR3 size: 18 residues. CDR1 is LGHNA, CDR2 YSLEER, per germline. V was trimmed by 4 bases and J by 4 bases, leaving 23 bases between them. The CDR3 region is CASSRPIGASHKYNEQFF. The CDR3 coding sequence is TGCGCCAGCAGCCGACCCATAGGGGCCTCCCACAAGTACAATGAGCAGTTCTTC.

V is TRBV28 and J is TRBJ2-3, with D possibly matching TRBD1 (6 bases). CDR1 and CDR2 (germline): MDHEN, SYDVKM. This CDR3 has 16 amino acids. Deletions cut 5 bases from V and 5 bases from J, with 20 bases between. CDR3 amino acids: CASSTRPAGAVDTQYF. CDR3 in DNA: TGTGCCAGCAGTACTCGACCGGCAGGGGCGGTAGATACGCAGTATTTT.